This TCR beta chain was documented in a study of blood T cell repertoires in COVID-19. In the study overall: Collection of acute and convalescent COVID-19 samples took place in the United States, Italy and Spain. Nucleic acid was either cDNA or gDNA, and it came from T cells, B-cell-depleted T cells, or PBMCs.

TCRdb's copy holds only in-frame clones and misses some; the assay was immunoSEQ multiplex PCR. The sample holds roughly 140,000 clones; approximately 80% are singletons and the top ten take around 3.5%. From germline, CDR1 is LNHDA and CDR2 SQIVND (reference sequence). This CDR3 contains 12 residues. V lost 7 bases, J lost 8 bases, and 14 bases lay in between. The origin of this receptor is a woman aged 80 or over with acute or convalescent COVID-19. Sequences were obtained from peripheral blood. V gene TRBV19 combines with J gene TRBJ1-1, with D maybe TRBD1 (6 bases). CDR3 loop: CASTQPTGEAFF. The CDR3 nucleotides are TGTGCCAGTACTCAACCTACAGGGGAAGCTTTCTTT. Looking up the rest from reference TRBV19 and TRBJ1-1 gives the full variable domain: DGGITQSPKYLFRKEGQNVTLSCEQNLNHDAMYWYRQDPGQGLRLIYYSQIVNDFQKGDIAEGYSVSREKKESFPLTVTSAQKNPTAFYLCASTQPTGEAFFGQGTRLTVV.